This T cell receptor (beta chain) is drawn from a study of blood T cell repertoires in COVID-19. The wider study: From T cells, B-cell-depleted T cells, or PBMCs came the material, which was cDNA or gDNA.

The CDR3 spans 16 residues. The trim removed 0 bases at V and 3 bases at J, leaving 6 bases unmatched. CDR1 and CDR2 (germline): SGHDN, FVKESK. Seattle's cohort entered during active infection and was followed longitudinally. The authors' processing: From reference gene primer amplification, estimates of nucleated cell counts were derived. The data were produced by immunoSEQ multiplex PCR, yet TCRdb's version contains in-frame clones alone and is incomplete. The V and J calls and clone size are taken from that table; D and trimming were inferred from the DNA. This sample has 55,000 or so clones, with roughly 87% found just once.

This receptor was identified in a man between 35 and 55 years old with COVID-19, enrolled during active disease. This chain connects TRBV14 to TRBJ2-5, with TRBD2 matching 8 bases. The sample taken for sequencing was peripheral blood. CDR3 sequence reads: CASSQEGTRGKETQYF. CDR3 sequence (DNA): TGTGCCAGCAGCCAAGAAGGGACTAGGGGGAAAGAGACCCAGTACTTC.